These T cell receptor beta chains were read from a single sample in a study of T cell changes during pregnancy in multiple sclerosis. Here immunoSEQ multiplex PCR was the method, and the copy in TCRdb shows in-frame clones only, minus some. The table includes about 60,000 clones, about 92% detected once. The sample here was peripheral blood, taken in the first trimester of pregnancy. These receptors came from a female donor with multiple sclerosis, enrolled in a pregnancy study. The conserved cysteine and the conserved F or W are not part of the CDR3 here.

j_call	v_call	cdr3_aa
TRBJ1-6	TRBV7-2	ASSFPGTSSYNSPLH
TRBJ1-5	TRBV15	ATSRDLRGRQPQH
TRBJ1-4	TRBV9	ASSVSGTANEKLF
TRBJ1-1	TRBV21-1	ASSKDTNRPTEAF
TRBJ2-5	TRBV7-2	ASSLALAGGIQETQY
TRBJ2-2	TRBV25-1	ASSSTGVTGELF
TRBJ1-1	TRBV6-6	ASSYSRGGRAEAF
TRBJ2-3	TRBV11-2	ASSLGGQLGTDTQY
TRBJ1-1	TRBV11-2	ASSRDRGTEAF
TRBJ1-1	TRBV5-4	ASSFGRGDTEAF
TRBJ1-2	TRBV15	ATSAYRVGGYT
TRBJ1-3	TRBV9	ASSERTGSSGNTIY
TRBJ2-2	TRBV7-3	ASSSGQGELF
TRBJ1-5	TRBV25-1	ASSDRAGQPQH
TRBJ1-1	TRBV7-2	ASSPPLNTEAF
TRBJ1-5	TRBV5-1	ASSLDGQGERPQH
TRBJ1-4	TRBV18	ASSDRGAEILF
TRBJ1-4	TRBV5-5	ASSLGGFGEKLF
TRBJ2-1	TRBV7-6	ASSSSGVYNEQF
TRBJ2-7	TRBV7-2	ASSSYRLLEQY
TRBJ1-2	TRBV9	ASSVELGLGDYGYT
TRBJ2-3	TRBV5-4	ASSVTSRGDTQY
TRBJ1-2	TRBV14	ASSRIGVSYT
TRBJ1-4	TRBV2	ASSDTGGSEKLF
TRBJ2-7	TRBV6-5	ASSTGLAVSYEQY
TRBJ1-1	TRBV5-6	ASSFGDFDTEAF
TRBJ2-2	TRBV30	AWSRGGPGELF
TRBJ2-7	TRBV7-9	ASSPLGRGDEQY
TRBJ1-1	TRBV10-3	AIRGVSGVPNTEAF
TRBJ2-1	TRBV2	ASSETTRQQF
TRBJ2-7	TRBV5-6	ASSPDRGSYEQY
TRBJ2-3	TRBV7-6	ASSLGVWTATDTQY
TRBJ1-1	TRBV18	ASSPLRGDTEAF
TRBJ2-7	TRBV18	ASSLAQGASSYEQY
TRBJ1-6	TRBV18	ASSPLPSGASLDSPLH
TRBJ1-2	TRBV6-5	ATATGGHGYT
TRBJ1-1	TRBV19	ASSIQGEGGRGLPEGTEAF
TRBJ2-5	TRBV19	ASSIARQGQETQY
TRBJ2-1	TRBV30	AWSPQRYYNEQF
TRBJ1-1	TRBV6-1	ASTRGLAEAF
TRBJ2-7	TRBV29-1	SVVSAYEQY
TRBJ2-2	TRBV4-2	ASSQEIAGRNTGELF
TRBJ1-1	TRBV4-3	ASSRTRVQNTEAF
TRBJ1-1	TRBV5-4	ASSLGGGQGDTEAF
TRBJ1-5	TRBV6-1	ASKEATGTGDQPQH
TRBJ2-5	TRBV7-2	ASSLSSTPGAQY
TRBJ2-5	TRBV15	ATSRGVAAGGYQETQY
TRBJ2-7	TRBV7-2	ASSSSGTSRYEQY
TRBJ2-1	TRBV6-5	ASSYSLSGEQF
TRBJ1-5	TRBV27	ASSPGTGNQPQH
TRBJ2-5	TRBV7-2	ASSSHRVGETQY
TRBJ2-3	TRBV6-1	ASSELSGGPTDTQY
TRBJ2-7	TRBV7-9	ASSFPQGRPYEQY
TRBJ2-2	TRBV4-1	ASSQVTGGPPAGELF
TRBJ1-4	TRBV6-5	ASSPTAQRKLF
TRBJ1-5	TRBV25-1	ASSPGQGASNQPQH